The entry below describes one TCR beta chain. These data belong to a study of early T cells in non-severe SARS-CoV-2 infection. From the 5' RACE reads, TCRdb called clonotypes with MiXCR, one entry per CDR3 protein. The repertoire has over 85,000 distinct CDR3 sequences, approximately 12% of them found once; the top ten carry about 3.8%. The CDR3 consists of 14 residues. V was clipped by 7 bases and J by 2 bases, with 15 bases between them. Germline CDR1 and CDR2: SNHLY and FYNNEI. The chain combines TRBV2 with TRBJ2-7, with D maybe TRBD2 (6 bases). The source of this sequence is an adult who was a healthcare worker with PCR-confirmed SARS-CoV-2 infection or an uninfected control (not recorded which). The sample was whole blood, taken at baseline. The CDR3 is CASTVGGATYEQYF. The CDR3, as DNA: TGTGCCAGCACTGTGGGGGGAGCTACCTACGAGCAGTACTTC.